This TCR beta chain appears in the sequencing data of a study of T cell responses to AZD1222 COVID-19 vaccine. About the research overall: Combined were second doses at about 4 or about 12 weeks.

Some clones are missing from TCRdb's copy, which holds only in-frame ones; the method was immunoSEQ multiplex PCR. The table shows 150,000 to 170,000 clones, with around 89% occurring only once. The CDR3 runs 12 residues. Germline V CDR1 and CDR2: SQVTM, ANQGSEA. V was cut by 7 bases and J by 6 bases, with 12 bases left in between. This clone was picked up one time. This sequence joins TRBV29-1 and TRBJ2-2; possible D gene TRBD1, 5 bases. The sequences come from peripheral blood, collected on day 0 of AZD1222 vaccination. This TCR was recovered from an adult in good health. The CDR3 bases are TGCAGCGGCAGGGAATCGGCCGGGGAGCTGTTTTTT. It specifies CSGRESAGELFF.